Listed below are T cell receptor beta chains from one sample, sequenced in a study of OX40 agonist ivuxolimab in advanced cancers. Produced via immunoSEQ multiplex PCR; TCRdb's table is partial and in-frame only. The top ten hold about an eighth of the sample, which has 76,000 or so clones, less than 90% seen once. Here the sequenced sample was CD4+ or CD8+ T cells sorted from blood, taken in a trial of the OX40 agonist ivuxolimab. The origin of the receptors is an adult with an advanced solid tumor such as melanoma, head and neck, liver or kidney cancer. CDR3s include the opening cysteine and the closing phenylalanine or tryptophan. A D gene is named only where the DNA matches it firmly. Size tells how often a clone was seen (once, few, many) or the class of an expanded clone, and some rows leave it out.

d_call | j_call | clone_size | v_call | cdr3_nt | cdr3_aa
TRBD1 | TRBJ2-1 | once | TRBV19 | TGTGCCAGTCAGAAAGGGACAGGGCAATGGAATGAGCAGTTCTTC | CASQKGTGQWNEQFF
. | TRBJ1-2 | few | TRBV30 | TGTGCCTGGAGTGACGAAAGAGGCTACACCTTC | CAWSDERGYTF
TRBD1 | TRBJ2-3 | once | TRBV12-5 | TGTGCTAGTGGTTTGGGTGACAGGGCTGGCACAGATACGCAGTATTTT | CASGLGDRAGTDTQYF
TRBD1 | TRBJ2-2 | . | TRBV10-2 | TGCGCCAGCCTGGCAGGGGGTACCGGGGAGCTGTTTTTT | CASLAGGTGELFF
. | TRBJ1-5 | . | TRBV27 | TGTGCCAGCAGCGTCTTTAATAATCAGCCCCAGCATTTT | CASSVFNNQPQHF
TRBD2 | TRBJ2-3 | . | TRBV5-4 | TGTGCCAGCAGTCGATCCGGGACTAGCGGGAGACTGACAGATACGCAGTATTTT | CASSRSGTSGRLTDTQYF
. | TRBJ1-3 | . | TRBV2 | TGTGCCAGCAGTGTAGCCGTGTACTCTGGAAACACCATATATTTT | CASSVAVYSGNTIYF
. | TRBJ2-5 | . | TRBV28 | TGTGCCAGCAGCCCGAGCTCAGGGAAAGAGACCCAGTACTTC | CASSPSSGKETQYF
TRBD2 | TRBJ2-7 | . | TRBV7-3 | TGTGCCAGCAGCTTTGGCGGGAGGGAGTACGAGCAGTACTTC | CASSFGGREYEQYF
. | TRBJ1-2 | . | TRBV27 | TGTGCCAGCACCGGGACGGGCAACTATGGCTACACCTTC | CASTGTGNYGYTF
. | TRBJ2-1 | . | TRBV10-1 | TGCGCCAGCGGTAGCGGAACCTACAATGAGCAGTTCTTC | CASGSGTYNEQFF